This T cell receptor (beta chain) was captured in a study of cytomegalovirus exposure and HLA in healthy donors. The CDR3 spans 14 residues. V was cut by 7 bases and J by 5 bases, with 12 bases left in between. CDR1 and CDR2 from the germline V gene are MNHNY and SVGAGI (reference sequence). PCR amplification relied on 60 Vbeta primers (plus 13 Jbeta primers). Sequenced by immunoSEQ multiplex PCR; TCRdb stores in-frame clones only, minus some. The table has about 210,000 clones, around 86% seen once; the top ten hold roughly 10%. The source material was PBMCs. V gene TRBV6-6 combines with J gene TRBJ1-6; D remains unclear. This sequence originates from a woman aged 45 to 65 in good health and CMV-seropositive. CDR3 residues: CASKTSQNNSPLHF. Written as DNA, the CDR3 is TGTGCCAGCAAAACGTCCCAGAATAATTCACCCCTCCACTTT.